This is a list of T cell receptor beta chains from one sample in a study of blood T cell repertoires in COVID-19. TCRdb keeps only in-frame clones here, not all; method: immunoSEQ multiplex PCR. The table has about 240,000 clones, 85% to 90% seen once. The sample comprised peripheral blood. Receptors were obtained from a woman in her 70s with active or convalescent COVID-19. Each CDR3 is given with its conserved first and last residue. D genes are given only for firm matches. Clone size is stated in some rows and not others, as once, few, many or a class when expanded.

D gene	clone size	V gene	J gene	CDR3 DNA	CDR3 protein
NA	NA	TRBV12-3/TRBV12-4	TRBJ1-4	TGTGCCAGCAAAAGCGTAGGGGGAAAACTGTTTTTT	CASKSVGGKLFF
NA	NA	TRBV11-2	TRBJ2-3	TGTGCCAGCAGCTTAGATCTACAGGGAACAGATACGCAGTATTTT	CASSLDLQGTDTQYF
TRBD1	NA	TRBV19	TRBJ1-1	TGTGCCAGTACCGGGACAGGGAAGCGGTCACCTGAAGCTTTCTTT	CASTGTGKRSPEAFF
TRBD1	NA	TRBV6-5	TRBJ2-5	TGTGCCAGCAGGGAGACCGGGACAGGGCAAGAGACCCAGTACTTC	CASRETGTGQETQYF
TRBD1	NA	TRBV15	TRBJ2-7	TGTGCCACCAGCAGAGATATTCCCGGGACAGGGGGCTACGAGCAGTACTTC	CATSRDIPGTGGYEQYF
TRBD2	NA	TRBV5-1	TRBJ2-5	TGCGCCAGCAGCTTATTAACTAGCGGGGGGTCTGGTCAAGAGACCCAGTACTTC	CASSLLTSGGSGQETQYF
NA	NA	TRBV5-1	TRBJ1-1	TGCGCCAGCAGCTTAACAGGCGGGAACACTGAAGCTTTCTTT	CASSLTGGNTEAFF
NA	NA	TRBV19	TRBJ2-3	TGTGCCACCCGTCCGGGAGCGACAGATACGCAGTATTTT	CATRPGATDTQYF
NA	NA	TRBV10-1	TRBJ1-2	TGCGCCAGCAGTGACGGCGCGGGCGGCTACACCTTC	CASSDGAGGYTF
NA	NA	TRBV6-6	TRBJ1-2	TGTGCCAGCAGTTCCCAGGGCTTATCTAACTATGGCTACACCTTC	CASSSQGLSNYGYTF
TRBD1	NA	TRBV6-5	TRBJ1-1	TGTGCCAGCAGTACGGACAGGGGCGCTGAAGCTTTCTTT	CASSTDRGAEAFF
NA	NA	TRBV7-9	TRBJ2-1	TGTGCCAGCACCTCGGCCGGGGAGCAGTTCTTC	CASTSAGEQFF
NA	NA	TRBV12-3/TRBV12-4	TRBJ1-1	TGTGCCAGCAGTCCCAGTTACACTGAAGCTTTCTTT	CASSPSYTEAFF
TRBD2	NA	TRBV7-6	TRBJ2-1	TGTGCCAGTGGGAGGGGAAGTCGCAATGAGCAGTTCTTC	CASGRGSRNEQFF
NA	NA	TRBV5-1	TRBJ2-7	TGCGCCAGCAGCTTTTACTCTCTACGGGGCGAGCAGTACTTC	CASSFYSLRGEQYF
TRBD1	NA	TRBV4-2	TRBJ1-2	TGTGCCAGCAGCCCTCCGGGACAGTCCGCCTATGGCTACACCTTC	CASSPPGQSAYGYTF
NA	NA	TRBV15	TRBJ1-2	TGTGCCACCAGCAGGGTAGAACCTAACTATGGCTACACCTTC	CATSRVEPNYGYTF
NA	NA	TRBV12-3/TRBV12-4	TRBJ2-2	TGTGCCAGCAGTGCTCAGGGCCCCGGGGAGCTGTTTTTT	CASSAQGPGELFF
NA	NA	TRBV6-5	TRBJ1-4	TGTGCCAGCATTACCCCGGGTCCCCGTCGGGAAAAACTGTTTTTT	CASITPGPRREKLFF
NA	NA	TRBV6-4	TRBJ2-6	TGTGCCAGCAGTGACGGGGGGAACGGGGCCAACGTCCTGACTTTC	CASSDGGNGANVLTF
TRBD1	once	TRBV10-1	TRBJ1-6	TGCGCCAGCAGCCATTCGACAGGGGGAGGTTCACCCCTCCACTTT	CASSHSTGGGSPLHF
TRBD1	NA	TRBV10-2	TRBJ1-6	TGCGCCAGCAGTGGGACAGGGACTGTTACCCTCCACTTT	CASSGTGTVTLHF
NA	NA	TRBV6-5	TRBJ1-5	TGTGCCAGCGGCCCAGGGTACAAGCCCCAGCATTTT	CASGPGYKPQHF
TRBD1	NA	TRBV5-6	TRBJ2-7	TGTGCCAGCAGCTTGGTAAGGGGACAGGCAGCAATGGAGTACTTC	CASSLVRGQAAMEYF
TRBD2	NA	TRBV15	TRBJ2-3	TGTGCCACCAGCAGGGGGACTAGCGGGCTCACAGATACGCAGTATTTT	CATSRGTSGLTDTQYF
TRBD2	NA	TRBV19	TRBJ2-4	TGTGCCAGTAGTGGAGGACTTCTACGGGGGGGCCAGGACATTCAGTACTTC	CASSGGLLRGGQDIQYF
NA	NA	TRBV9	TRBJ2-5	TGTGCCAGCAGCGTAGCTACGGGGGAGACCCAGTACTTC	CASSVATGETQYF
TRBD2	NA	TRBV7-7	TRBJ2-5	TGTGCCAGCAGCTTAGTGGCGGGGGGCATGGCGGAGACCCAGTACTTC	CASSLVAGGMAETQYF
NA	NA	TRBV19	TRBJ2-7	TGTGCCAGTCGAGACAGGTCCTACGAGCAGTACTTC	CASRDRSYEQYF
TRBD1	NA	TRBV4-3	TRBJ2-7	TGCGCCAGCAGCCAAGCGCTGACAGGGGGCTACGAGCAGTACTTC	CASSQALTGGYEQYF
NA	once	TRBV4-2	TRBJ1-5	TGTGCCAGCAGCCAAGGAGAAGAACAGGTTGGAAATCAGCCCCAGCATTTT	CASSQGEEQVGNQPQHF